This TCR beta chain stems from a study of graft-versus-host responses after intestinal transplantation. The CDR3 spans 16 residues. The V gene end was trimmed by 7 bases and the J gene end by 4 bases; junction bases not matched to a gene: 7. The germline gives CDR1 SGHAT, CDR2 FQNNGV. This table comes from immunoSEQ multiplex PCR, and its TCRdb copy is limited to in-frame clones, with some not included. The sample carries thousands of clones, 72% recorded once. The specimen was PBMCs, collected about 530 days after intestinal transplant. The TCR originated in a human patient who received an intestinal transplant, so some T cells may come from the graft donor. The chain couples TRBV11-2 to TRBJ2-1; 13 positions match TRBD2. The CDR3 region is CASNHGGLAGYNEQFF. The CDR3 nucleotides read TGTGCCAGCAACCATGGGGGACTAGCGGGGTACAATGAGCAGTTCTTC.